Below, 8 T cell receptor beta chains from the same sample are listed, as sequenced in a study of T cell responses to AZD1222 COVID-19 vaccine. Profiling relied on immunoSEQ multiplex PCR, and the TCRdb table lists in-frame clones only, not all of them. Among approximately 150,000 clones, approximately 90% were seen once, and the ten largest hold less than 2.5%. The sample in question was peripheral blood, obtained on day 0 of AZD1222 vaccination. These receptors were obtained from an adult in good health.

The J gene is TRBJ2-5, the V gene TRBV30; no firm D call. Germline CDR1 reads GTSNPN; CDR2 reads SVGIG (reference sequence). This CDR3 has 12 residues. Deletions cut 0 bases from V and 5 bases from J, with 7 bases between. The CDR3 region is CAWSVHPETQYF. CDR3 in DNA: TGTGCCTGGAGTGTCCATCCGGAGACCCAGTACTTC.

This clone was found a few times. This sequence joins TRBV7-2 and TRBJ2-5, with 9 bases that match TRBD2. J gave up 5 bases and V 5 bases, and 9 bases lay outside the gene matches. CDR3 length: 15 residues. Germline V gene lookup returns CDR1 SGHTA and CDR2 FQGNSA. CDR3 sequence (DNA): TGTGCCAGCAGCCTTAAGGCGGGAGGGCCGGAGACCCAGTACTTC. It translates to CASSLKAGGPETQYF.

The chain recombines TRBV7-9 with TRBJ2-7; maybe TRBD1 (9 bases). The CDR3 runs 16 residues. Germline V gives CDR1 SEHNR, CDR2 FQNEAQ (reference sequence). The germline V and J ends were trimmed by 2 bases and 4 bases, with 18 bases remaining between them. CDR3 region: CASSLNSGTGNYEQYF. The CDR3 coding sequence is TGTGCCAGCAGCTTAAATAGCGGGACAGGGAATTACGAGCAGTACTTC.

The J gene is TRBJ1-1, the V gene TRBV7-9; D is unclear. The CDR3 contains 13 residues. Germline assignment: CDR1 SEHNR and CDR2 FQNEAQ (reference sequence). V was pared by 11 bases and J by 1 base, with 14 bases between. As DNA, the CDR3 is TGTGCCGTGGGGAGAGAATCGAACACTGAAGCTTTCTTT. This encodes CAVGRESNTEAFF.

The chain employs TRBV25-1 and TRBJ2-1; 7 nucleotides align to TRBD1. The CDR3 is made up of 13 amino acids. Trimming took 7 bases from V and 4 from J; bases not matched to a gene: 4. Looked up from germline, CDR1 is MGHDK and CDR2 is SYGVNS. The CDR3 spells CASNRDSYNEQFF. CDR3 nucleotides: TGTGCCAGCAACCGGGACAGTTACAATGAGCAGTTCTTC.

The chain uses TRBV19 and TRBJ2-2; 14 bases fit TRBD2. Per the germline V gene, CDR1 is LNHDA and CDR2 is SQIVND (reference sequence). Germline trimming cut 6 bases from V and 3 bases from J; bases unmatched to any gene: 24. The CDR3 consists of 23 residues. CDR3 region: CASSDIARTGTSGRKKYTGELFF. The CDR3 nucleotides are TGTGCCAGTAGCGACATAGCCCGAACCGGGACTAGCGGGAGAAAGAAGTACACCGGGGAGCTGTTTTTT.

V is TRBV27 and J is TRBJ2-1; 11 nucleotides align to TRBD2. V was pared by 6 bases and J by 3 bases, with 10 bases of the junction left unmatched. Germline V gene data show CDR1 as MNHEY and CDR2 as SMNVEV (reference sequence). The CDR3 has 17 amino acids. The CDR3 sequence is CASRPVASGRIYNEQFF. The CDR3 DNA is TGTGCCAGCAGACCAGTCGCTAGCGGGAGGATCTACAATGAGCAGTTCTTC.

The genes are TRBV15 and TRBJ1-4; the D is unclear. The CDR3 is made up of 15 amino acids. Germline V gene lookup returns CDR1 LNHNV and CDR2 YYDKDF (reference sequence). V lost 1 base and J 0 bases, leaving 6 bases between the germline ends. Here the CDR3 reads CATSRVRATNEKLFF. The CDR3 region has the DNA TGTGCCACCAGCAGAGTAAGGGCAACTAATGAAAAACTGTTTTTT.